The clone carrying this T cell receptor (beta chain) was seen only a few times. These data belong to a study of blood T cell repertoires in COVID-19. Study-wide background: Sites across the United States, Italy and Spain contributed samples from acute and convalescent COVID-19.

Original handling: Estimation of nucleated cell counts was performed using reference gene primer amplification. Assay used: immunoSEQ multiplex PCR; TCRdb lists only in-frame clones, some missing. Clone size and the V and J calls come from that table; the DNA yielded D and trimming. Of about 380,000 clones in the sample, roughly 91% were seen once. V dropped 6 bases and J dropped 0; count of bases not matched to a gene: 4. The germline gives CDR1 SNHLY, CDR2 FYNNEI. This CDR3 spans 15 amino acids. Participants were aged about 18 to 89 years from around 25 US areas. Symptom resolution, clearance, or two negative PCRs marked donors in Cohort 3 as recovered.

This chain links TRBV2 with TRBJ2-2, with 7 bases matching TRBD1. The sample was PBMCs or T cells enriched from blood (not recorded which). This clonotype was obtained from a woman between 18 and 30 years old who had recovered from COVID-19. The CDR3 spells CASRRQGANTGELFF. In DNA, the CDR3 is TGTGCCAGCAGGCGACAGGGAGCGAACACCGGGGAGCTGTTTTTT.